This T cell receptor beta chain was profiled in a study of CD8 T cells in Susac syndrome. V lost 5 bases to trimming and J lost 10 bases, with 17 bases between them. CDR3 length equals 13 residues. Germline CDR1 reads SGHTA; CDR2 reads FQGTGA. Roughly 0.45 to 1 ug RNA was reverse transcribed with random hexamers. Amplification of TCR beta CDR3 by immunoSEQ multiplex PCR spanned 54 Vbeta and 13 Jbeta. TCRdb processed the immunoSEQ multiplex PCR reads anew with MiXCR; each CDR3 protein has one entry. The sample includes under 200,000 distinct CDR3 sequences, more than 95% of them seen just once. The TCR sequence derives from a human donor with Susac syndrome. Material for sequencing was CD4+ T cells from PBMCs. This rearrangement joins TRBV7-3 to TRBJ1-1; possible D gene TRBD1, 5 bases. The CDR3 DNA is TGTGCCAGCAGCCCCGGGGGGGTAGAAGTAGCTTTCTTT. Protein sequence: CASSPGGVEVAFF.